The 32 T cell receptor beta chains reported below all come from one sample, sequenced in a study of cytomegalovirus exposure and HLA in healthy donors. Amplification used 60 Vbeta primers and 13 Jbeta primers. Profiled with immunoSEQ multiplex PCR; TCRdb holds only in-frame clones, not every one. The data contain some 150,000 clones, 70% to 80% of them singletons. The sequencing input was PBMCs. The origin of the receptors is a man aged 35-49 years in good health and CMV-seronegative.

The rearrangement joins TRBV7-3 to TRBJ1-2; TRBD1 agrees at 10 bases. The J segment lost 3 bases and the V segment lost 5 bases, leaving 3 bases of the junction unmatched. The CDR3 extends over 14 amino acids. CDR1 is SGHTA and CDR2 is FQGTGA in the germline V gene. CDR3 in DNA: TGTGCCAGCAGCCCGACAGGGGGCGACTATGGCTACACCTTC. This codes for CASSPTGGDYGYTF.

This chain connects TRBV4-2 to TRBJ1-1, with TRBD1 matching 9 bases. The CDR3 spans 16 residues. Germline assignment: CDR1 LGHNA and CDR2 YNFKEQ. J was trimmed by 3 bases and V by 0 bases; bases with no gene match: 5. This CDR3 reads CASSQDMTGGDTEAFF. CDR3 in DNA: TGTGCCAGCAGCCAAGACATGACAGGGGGGGACACTGAAGCTTTCTTT.

The chain carries TRBV5-1 and TRBJ2-4; tentatively, D is TRBD2 (6 bases). Germline CDR1 and CDR2: SGHRS and YFSETQ. This CDR3 has 15 amino acids. V was trimmed by 3 bases and J by 2 bases, leaving 12 bases between them. The CDR3 region is CASSSRGGTKNIQYF. The CDR3, as DNA: TGCGCCAGCAGCTCCCGGGGAGGCACCAAAAACATTCAGTACTTC.

The CDR3 sequence: CAWSVPGAAYNEQFF. CDR3 nucleotide sequence: TGTGCCTGGAGTGTACCAGGGGCCGCCTACAATGAGCAGTTCTTC. The chain joins TRBV30 to TRBJ2-1, with a tentative D call TRBD1 (6 bases). The CDR3 has 15 amino acids. Trimming took 0 bases from V and 2 from J, leaving 11 bases between them. Germline assignment: CDR1 GTSNPN and CDR2 SVGIG (reference sequence).

Many counts were recorded for this clone. The V call is TRBV5-1, the J call TRBJ1-1; 7 nucleotides line up with TRBD1. Germline V CDR1 and CDR2: SGHRS, YFSETQ. The CDR3 is 13 residues long. The V gene end was trimmed by 2 bases and the J gene end by 3 bases; junction bases not matched to a gene: 1. CDR3 loop: CASSLTGDTEAFF. The CDR3 DNA reads TGCGCCAGCAGCTTAACAGGGGACACTGAAGCTTTCTTT. The variable domain in full, completed from reference TRBV5-1 and TRBJ1-1, reads KAGVTQTPRYLIKTRGQQVTLSCSPISGHRSVSWYQQTPGQGLQFLFEYFSETQRNKGNFPGRFSGRQFSNSRSEMNVSTLELGDSALYLCASSLTGDTEAFFGQGTRLTVV.

The chain carries TRBV5-4 and TRBJ2-3, with a weak D call TRBD1 (5 bases). The CDR3 has 15 residues. Germline CDR1 reads SGHNT; CDR2 reads YYREEE (reference sequence). V was shortened by 2 bases and J by 0 bases, with 10 bases between the two germline ends. CDR3: CASSLGVSSTDTQYF. The CDR3 DNA reads TGTGCCAGCAGCTTAGGGGTCTCTAGCACAGATACGCAGTATTTT.

This clone occurred once. The chain recombines TRBV6-6 with TRBJ2-7, with D perhaps TRBD1 (5 bases). Trimming shortened V by 7 bases and J by 5 bases, and 12 bases separated the two germline ends. This CDR3 region has 12 residues. CDR1 is MNHNY, CDR2 SVGAGI, per germline (reference sequence). The CDR3 bases are TGTGCCAGCACGACCCAGGGTCACGAGCAGTACTTC. Amino acid sequence: CASTTQGHEQYF.

This clone was seen a single time. The V and J genes are TRBV7-2 and TRBJ2-3; 8 positions match TRBD2. V gave up 5 bases and J gave up 2 bases; unmatched junction bases: 6. The CDR3 is made up of 15 amino acids. Germline CDR1 SGHTA, CDR2 FQGNSA. The CDR3 DNA reads TGTGCCAGCAGCCCCGGACTAGCCGTCACAGATACGCAGTATTTT. Translation: CASSPGLAVTDTQYF. Combining the CDR3 with reference TRBV7-2 and TRBJ2-3 gives the whole variable domain GAGVSQSPSNKVTEKGKDVELRCDPISGHTALYWYRQSLGQGLEFLIYFQGNSAPDKSGLPSDRFSAERTGGSVSTLTIQRTQQEDSAVYLCASSPGLAVTDTQYFGPGTRLTVL.

The rearrangement joins TRBV6-5 to TRBJ2-5; D might be TRBD1 (6 bases). The closer fit of TRBJ2-7 to the DNA end suggests the J call may be wrong. Germline V gene lookup returns CDR1 MNHEY and CDR2 SVGAGI. This CDR3 contains 16 residues. The CDR3 protein is CASSYSRATGAYEQYF. For the CDR3, the DNA is TGTGCCAGCAGTTACTCGAGGGCGACAGGAGCCTACGAGCAGTACTTC.

In DNA, the CDR3 is TGTGCCAGCAGCCCTGGGACAGGGACGGACACCGGGGAGCTGTTTTTT. Its protein product is CASSPGTGTDTGELFF. The gene calls are TRBV13 and TRBJ2-2, with 9 bases fitting TRBD1. V shed 5 bases and J 3 bases; nucleotides not matched to a gene: 7. CDR1 is PRHDT and CDR2 is FYEKMQ in the germline V gene (reference sequence). CDR3 length: 16 residues.

The J gene is TRBJ1-1, the V gene TRBV7-9, with 8 bases that match TRBD1. Germline V gene lookup returns CDR1 SEHNR and CDR2 FQNEAQ (reference sequence). Unmatched junction bases numbered 6, after V lost 3 bases and J lost 6 bases. This CDR3 has 14 amino acids. The CDR3 sequence: CASSLTGQGSEAFF. CDR3 nucleotide sequence: TGTGCCAGCAGCTTGACAGGACAGGGCTCTGAAGCTTTCTTT.

For the CDR3, the DNA is TGTGCCAGCAGCTTAGGGGACACCCAAATTCGTGGCTACACCTTC. It specifies CASSLGDTQIRGYTF. The chain couples TRBV7-9 to TRBJ1-2; tentatively, D is TRBD1 (6 bases). The germline CDR1 and CDR2 sequences are SEHNR and FQNEAQ (reference sequence). V gave up 1 base and J gave up 7 bases, with 16 bases separating them. The CDR3 extends over 15 amino acids.

This clone was seen a handful of times. This chain links TRBV6-4 with TRBJ2-1; TRBD2 matches 7 bases. V lost 0 bases to trimming and J lost 2 bases; unmatched junction nucleotides: 1. Germline V CDR1 and CDR2: MRHNA, SNTAGT. The CDR3 extends over 15 amino acids. This CDR3 is CASSDSGGAYNEQFF. In nucleotides, the CDR3 is TGTGCCAGCAGTGACTCGGGGGGGGCCTACAATGAGCAGTTCTTC.

Here the CDR3 DNA reads TGTGCCAGCAGCTTAGGGGACAGGGGAAGGGATGGCTACACCTTC. Its protein product is CASSLGDRGRDGYTF. V is TRBV7-9 and J is TRBJ1-2; 10 nucleotides line up with TRBD1. Looked up from germline, CDR1 is SEHNR and CDR2 is FQNEAQ (reference sequence). The CDR3 contains 15 residues. The J segment lost 6 bases and the V segment lost 1 base, leaving 5 bases of the junction unmatched.

The chain uses TRBV28 and TRBJ2-7; D ambiguous. This CDR3 is 14 amino acids long. Trimming left V 3 bases short and J 2 bases short, with 11 bases between. Germline V gives CDR1 MDHEN, CDR2 SYDVKM. The CDR3 DNA follows: TGTGCCAGCAGTTTCCTACTTGGGCCCTACGAGCAGTACTTC. This gives the protein CASSFLLGPYEQYF. Full variable domain (remainder filled in from reference TRBV28 and TRBJ2-7): DVKVTQSSRYLVKRTGEKVFLECVQDMDHENMFWYRQDPGLGLRLIYFSYDVKMKEKGDIPEGYSVSREKKERFSLILESASTNQTSMYLCASSFLLGPYEQYFGPGTRLTVT.

The rearrangement links TRBV11-2 to TRBJ1-5; no clear D. The germline CDR1 and CDR2 sequences are SGHAT and FQNNGV. V was trimmed by 5 bases and J by 6 bases, leaving 11 bases between them. This CDR3 has 13 residues. The CDR3 protein is CASSNDISQPQHF. For the CDR3, the DNA is TGTGCCAGCAGCAACGACATTAGTCAGCCCCAGCATTTT.

The V and J genes are TRBV7-8 and TRBJ2-7, with TRBD2 identical over 7 bases. The J segment lost 4 bases and the V segment lost 5 bases, leaving 11 bases of the junction unmatched. From germline, CDR1 is SGHVS and CDR2 FQNEAQ. The CDR3 length is 15 residues. This CDR3 reads CASSDPGLTPYEQYF. The DNA of the CDR3 is TGTGCCAGCAGCGATCCGGGACTAACTCCTTACGAGCAGTACTTC.

The J gene is TRBJ1-3, the V gene TRBV25-1; perhaps TRBD1 as D (5 bases). The CDR3 has 16 residues. The germline V gene encodes CDR1 MGHDK and CDR2 SYGVNS. V was shortened by 4 bases and J by 0 bases, with 13 bases between the two germline ends. In nucleotides, the CDR3 is TGTGCCAGCAGTGGAGGGAGGGACTTCTCTGGAAACACCATATATTTT. It translates to CASSGGRDFSGNTIYF.

The chain carries TRBV10-3 and TRBJ2-7; TRBD2 agrees at 12 bases. The V and J ends lost 10 bases and 2 bases, in that order; junction bases with no gene match: 6. Germline CDR1 is ENHRY and CDR2 is SYGVKD. The CDR3 is 14 amino acids. Written as DNA, the CDR3 is TGTGCCACCCAGACTAGCGGGGGCACCTACGAGCAGTACTTC. This encodes CATQTSGGTYEQYF.

Here the CDR3 reads CASSPNQETQYF. The CDR3 coding sequence is TGTGCCAGCAGTCCAAATCAAGAGACCCAGTACTTC. The rearrangement joins TRBV6-6 to TRBJ2-5; D remains ambiguous. CDR1 is MNHNY, CDR2 SVGAGI, per germline (reference sequence). V lost 5 bases and J lost 2, with 6 bases in between. This CDR3 is 12 amino acids long.

This clone was recorded only once. The chain recombines TRBV5-1 with TRBJ2-5; 14 bases map to TRBD2. This CDR3 spans 17 amino acids. Trimming at V came to 4 bases and at J to 4 bases, leaving 9 bases not matched to a gene. Looked up from germline, CDR1 is SGHRS and CDR2 is YFSETQ. CDR3 in DNA: TGCGCCAGCAGCAAGGGACTAGCGGGGGATAGCGGAGAGACCCAGTACTTC. This gives the protein CASSKGLAGDSGETQYF.

This rearrangement joins TRBV9 to TRBJ2-1; 10 positions agree with TRBD2. The V and J ends lost 4 bases and 6 bases, in that order; junction bases with no gene match: 4. Germline CDR1 reads SGDLS; CDR2 reads YYNGEE. The CDR3 contains 14 residues. The CDR3 spells CASSFSGGTNEQFF. As DNA, the CDR3 is TGTGCCAGCAGCTTTAGCGGGGGGACCAATGAGCAGTTCTTC. Combining the CDR3 with reference TRBV9 and TRBJ2-1 gives the whole variable domain DSGVTQTPKHLITATGQRVTLRCSPRSGDLSVYWYQQSLDQGLQFLIQYYNGEERAKGNILERFSAQQFPDLHSELNLSSLELGDSALYFCASSFSGGTNEQFFGPGTRLTVL.

Concerning this clone: Other DNA sequences in the sample encode the same CDR3. The chain recombines TRBV2 with TRBJ1-2, with D unresolved. CDR1 and CDR2 (germline): SNHLY, FYNNEI. The CDR3 runs 15 residues. Trimming pared 6 bases from V and 0 bases from J, leaving 14 bases between. The CDR3 nucleotides are TGTGCCAGCAGGACACCACAGTTACCTAACTATGGCTACACCTTC. Translating it yields CASRTPQLPNYGYTF.

A note on this clone: At the DNA level, this CDR3 is encoded by other sequences in the same sample as well. CDR3 sequence reads: CASSIEEGNSPLHF. As DNA, the CDR3 is TGTGCCAGCAGCATAGAGGAGGGTAATTCACCCCTCCACTTT. The rearrangement joins TRBV5-4 to TRBJ1-6; D is unclear. V was shortened by 4 bases and J by 6 bases, with 11 bases between the two germline ends. This CDR3 is built from 14 residues. From germline, CDR1 is SGHNT and CDR2 YYREEE (reference sequence).

The genes are TRBV6-4 and TRBJ2-1, with TRBD2 as a possible D gene (5 bases). CDR3 size: 13 residues. Trimming removed 3 bases from V and 7 bases from J, with 10 bases in between. In germline, CDR1 is MRHNA, CDR2 SNTAGT. The CDR3 spells CASSESPGNEQFF. The CDR3 DNA sequence: TGTGCCAGCAGTGAGTCTCCGGGGAATGAGCAGTTCTTC.

CDR3 coding DNA: TGTGCCAGCAGTTACTTCCCTTACACAGATACGCAGTATTTT. Protein product: CASSYFPYTDTQYF. The gene calls are TRBV6-6 and TRBJ2-3; unclear D gene. CDR3 length equals 14 residues. The germline V gene encodes CDR1 MNHNY and CDR2 SVGAGI (reference sequence). Between the trimmed V and J ends, which lost 1 base and 2 bases, there was a span of 7 bases.

This clone showed up just a few times. V usage is TRBV18 and J usage is TRBJ1-1; D may be TRBD1 (5 bases). The V gene lost 3 bases and the J gene lost 6 bases, with 17 bases spanning the gap. Germline CDR1 KGHSH, CDR2 LQKENI. The CDR3 sequence is 15 residues long. The CDR3 DNA is TGTGCCAGCTCACCCGGGTACAAGTCCAGGGCTGAAGCTTTCTTT. As protein: CASSPGYKSRAEAFF.

The chain links TRBV27 to TRBJ1-4; perhaps TRBD1 as D (6 bases). Germline V gene sequence: CDR1 MNHEY, CDR2 SMNVEV (reference sequence). The CDR3 length is 15 residues. V was trimmed by 5 bases and J by 8 bases, leaving 18 bases between them. The CDR3 sequence: CASSGTGLRGEKLFF. CDR3 in DNA: TGTGCCAGCAGTGGCACAGGGTTGAGGGGCGAAAAACTGTTTTTT.

The chain carries TRBV10-3 and TRBJ2-2; 10 bases map to TRBD1. V dropped 7 bases and J dropped 4; count of bases not matched to a gene: 6. Germline values: CDR1 ENHRY, CDR2 SYGVKD. The length of the CDR3 is 15 residues. CDR3 in amino acids: CAINPGQGFTGELFF. For the CDR3, the DNA is TGTGCCATCAATCCGGGACAGGGGTTCACCGGGGAGCTGTTTTTT.

V usage is TRBV7-2 and J usage is TRBJ2-3; D perhaps matches TRBD2 (6 bases). Germline values: CDR1 SGHTA, CDR2 FQGNSA. CDR3 length: 16 amino acids. V was clipped by 0 bases and J by 0 bases, with 10 bases between them. CDR3 nucleotide sequence: TGTGCCAGCAGCTTAGCTAGCGGTTCAAGCACAGATACGCAGTATTTT. It codes for CASSLASGSSTDTQYF.

In regard to this clone: The junction and the germline gene differ at one end; a read error may be behind it. This sequence joins TRBV11-1 and TRBJ1-2; D perhaps matches TRBD1 (5 bases). Germline CDR1 SGHAT, CDR2 FQDESV (reference sequence). This CDR3 contains 13 residues. This CDR3 reads CASSPIGPGDLAF. DNA of the CDR3: TGTGCCAGCAGCCCCATTGGTCCGGGGGACTTGGCCTTC.

This clone was observed once. The chain carries TRBV5-1 and TRBJ2-2, with D possibly TRBD1 on 6 matching bases. V was pared by 3 bases and J by 4 bases, with 10 bases between. The germline gives CDR1 SGHRS, CDR2 YFSETQ. The CDR3 extends over 14 amino acids. The CDR3 bases are TGCGCCAGCAGCTCGGACAGATCCACCGGGGAGCTGTTTTTT. Translated, it gives CASSSDRSTGELFF.